The clone carrying this T cell receptor (beta chain) has a handful of counts. This specimen belongs to a study of molecular identifiers for immune sequencing clone quantification. The CDR3 is made up of 12 amino acids. V lost 4 bases, J lost 8 bases, and 8 bases lay in between. The germline CDR1 and CDR2 sequences are MDHEN and SYDVKM. Bulk libraries came from a prior protocol with listed TCR primers. Via MiXCR, TCRdb re-called the PCR reads, giving one row per CDR3 protein. The profile shows hundreds of thousands of distinct CDR3 sequences, around 25% of them singletons. This rearrangement joins TRBV28 to TRBJ1-4; D remains ambiguous. What was sequenced was naive CD8+ T cells from blood, with Jurkat cell RNA spiked in. Regarding subset: FACS-sorted CD8+CD4-CCR7+CD45RA+ naive T cells. The sequence was obtained from a human donor in good health. Some libraries in this study had Jurkat cell RNA spiked in. CDR3 bases: TGTGCCAGCAGTTCGATAGAGGAAAAACTGTTTTTT. It yields the protein CASSSIEEKLFF.